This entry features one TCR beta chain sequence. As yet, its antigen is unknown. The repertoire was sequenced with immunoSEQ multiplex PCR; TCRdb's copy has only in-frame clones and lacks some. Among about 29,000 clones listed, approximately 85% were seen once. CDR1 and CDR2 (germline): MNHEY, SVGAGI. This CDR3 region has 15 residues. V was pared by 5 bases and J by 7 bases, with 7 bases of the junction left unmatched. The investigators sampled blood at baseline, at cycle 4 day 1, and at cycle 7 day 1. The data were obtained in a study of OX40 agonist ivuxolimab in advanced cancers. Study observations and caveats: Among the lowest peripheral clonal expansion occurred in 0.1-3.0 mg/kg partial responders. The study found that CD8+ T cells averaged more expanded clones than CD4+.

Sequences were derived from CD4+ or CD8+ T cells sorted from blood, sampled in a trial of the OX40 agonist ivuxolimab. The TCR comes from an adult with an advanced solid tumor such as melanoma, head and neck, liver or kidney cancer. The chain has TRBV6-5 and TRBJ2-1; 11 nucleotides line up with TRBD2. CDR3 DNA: TGTGCCAGCAGTATAGCGGGAGGGCCATGGAATGAGCAGTTCTTC. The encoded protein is CASSIAGGPWNEQFF.